Each of the 10 T cell receptor beta chains below was sequenced from the same sample in a study of cytomegalovirus exposure and HLA in healthy donors (dated by TCRdb to 2016 to 2017). The library was produced with the immunoSEQ multiplex PCR assay. A mixture of 60 forward primers for TCR Vbeta segments and 13 reverse primers for TCR Jbeta segments was used in the multiplex PCR. Drawn from immuneACCESS, this table holds only the in-frame rearrangements with V and J called that TCRdb kept. Clones are partly lost; checked studies trace under half to an unresolved V gene and leave the rest unexplained. The sample table holds some 97,000 clones, of which around three quarters were seen once. The ten largest clones add up to 4% of the sample. The source material was PBMCs. These receptors all come from a woman in her 50s in good health and CMV-seropositive.

The genes are TRBV7-8 and TRBJ2-3, with D possibly being TRBD2 (5 bases). There are 16 residues in the CDR3. CDR1 and CDR2 (germline): SGHVS, FQNEAQ. The V end was cut by 3 bases, the J end by 0 bases, with 13 bases between. The CDR3 loop reads CASSFLSAASTDTQYF. CDR3 DNA: TGTGCCAGCAGCTTTCTTAGCGCCGCTAGCACAGATACGCAGTATTTT.

Here the CDR3 reads CASSQEERESLLPNTGELFF. In DNA, the CDR3 is TGTGCCAGCAGCCAAGAGGAGCGGGAGAGCCTACTCCCGAACACCGGGGAGCTGTTTTTT. The rearrangement links TRBV4-2 to TRBJ2-2, with TRBD2 identical over 8 bases. The V segment lost 0 bases and the J segment 0 bases; nucleotides outside the gene matches: 12. Germline V CDR1 and CDR2: LGHNA, YNFKEQ. This CDR3 comprises 20 residues.

This chain joins TRBV18 and TRBJ2-4, with a possible D match to TRBD2 (7 bases). Germline V CDR1 and CDR2: KGHSH, LQKENI. The V gene lost 2 bases and the J gene lost 1 base, with 9 bases spanning the gap. The CDR3 is made up of 15 amino acids. The CDR3 loop is CASSPTGGAKNIQYF. CDR3 DNA: TGTGCCAGCTCACCAACGGGGGGCGCCAAAAACATTCAGTACTTC.

The V gene is TRBV7-3, the J gene TRBJ2-3; the match to TRBD1 covers 10 bases. This CDR3 comprises 15 residues. Per germline, CDR1 SGHTA and CDR2 FQGTGA. J was trimmed by 3 bases and V by 4 bases; bases with no gene match: 4. This chain's CDR3 is CASSYGTGVTDTQYF. In nucleotides, the CDR3 is TGTGCCAGCAGCTATGGGACAGGGGTAACAGATACGCAGTATTTT.

The chain joins TRBV4-2 to TRBJ2-1; 7 nucleotides agree with TRBD1. With V trimmed by 0 bases and J by 2 bases, 7 bases remained unmatched. Germline values: CDR1 LGHNA, CDR2 YNFKEQ. The CDR3 has 17 residues. The CDR3, as DNA: TGTGCCAGCAGCCAAGATCCGACAGGGTTAACCTACAATGAGCAGTTCTTC. Translated: CASSQDPTGLTYNEQFF.

This chain connects TRBV29-1 to TRBJ2-7, with D unclear. Trimming pared 4 bases from V and 5 bases from J, leaving 9 bases between. CDR1 and CDR2 (germline): SQVTM, ANQGSEA. This CDR3 is 11 amino acids long. The CDR3 DNA reads TGCAGCGTTGGTGAGGTCCACGAGCAGTACTTC. It specifies CSVGEVHEQYF.

The chain carries TRBV5-6 and TRBJ1-1; D unresolved. V was trimmed by 3 bases and J by 11 bases, leaving 14 bases between them. Per germline, CDR1 SGHDT and CDR2 YYEEEE. This CDR3 is 12 amino acids long. CDR3 DNA: TGTGCCAGCAGCTCAACCTCGGGTGACGCTTTCTTT. It is translated as CASSSTSGDAFF.

The V call is TRBV7-9, the J call TRBJ2-1, with a tentative D call TRBD1 (7 bases). V was clipped by 3 bases and J by 6 bases, with 9 bases between them. CDR1 SEHNR and CDR2 FQNEAQ come from the germline V gene (reference sequence). The CDR3 runs 13 residues. CDR3 coding DNA: TGTGCCAGCAGCTTCCAGGGGGGCAATGAGCAGTTCTTC. It translates to CASSFQGGNEQFF.

The J gene is TRBJ2-1, the V gene TRBV5-4; D is perhaps TRBD2 (6 bases). CDR1 and CDR2 (germline): SGHNT, YYREEE (reference sequence). V dropped 4 bases and J dropped 10 bases, with 18 bases sitting between them. CDR3 length: 14 residues. CDR3 DNA sequence: TGTGCCAGCAGCCCGGGACTTGCCCCGTTAGAGCAGTTCTTC. This encodes CASSPGLAPLEQFF.

This clone was counted once. CDR3 sequence (DNA): TGTGCCAGCTCACTCGGGGGGAGGAGGAACACTGAAGCTTTCTTT. Translating it yields CASSLGGRRNTEAFF. The chain recombines TRBV18 with TRBJ1-1, with D possibly TRBD1 on 5 matching bases. Germline CDR1 and CDR2: KGHSH and LQKENI. The CDR3 covers 15 residues. V was trimmed by 4 bases and J by 1 base, leaving 13 bases between them.